This T cell receptor (beta chain) was captured in a study of cytomegalovirus exposure and HLA in healthy donors. For the study at large: Membership in the Caucasian-associated ancestry cluster was found for around four fifths of about 430 genotyped donors. Broader study findings: In a later analysis, donors in an Asian-associated ancestry cluster reportedly had fewer N-insertions in productive TCRs than the cohort mean. It was only CMV serostatus that was available as immune exposure information. When analyzed later, a missense DCLRE1C variant was found to be linked to TCR beta V- and J-gene trimming.

Note on this clone: What it binds is unknown.

In the PCR, 60 Vbeta and 13 Jbeta primers were used. TCRdb keeps only in-frame clones here, not all; method: immunoSEQ multiplex PCR. Of roughly 89,000 clones in the sample, 75% to 85% are singletons; the top ten hold 1.5% to 2%. The V end lost 2 bases, the J end lost 5 bases, and 15 bases lay between the germline ends. This CDR3 region has 15 residues. Germline V gene lookup returns CDR1 MNHNY and CDR2 SVGAGI (reference sequence). The chain employs TRBV6-6 and TRBJ2-5, with a tentative D call TRBD1 (5 bases). The sequenced sample consisted of PBMCs. The TCR comes from a woman aged 25-40 years in good health and CMV-seronegative. The DNA for the CDR3 is TGTGCCAGCAGTTACCCCACCCGGGCAGGGGAGACCCAGTACTTC. It is translated as CASSYPTRAGETQYF.